This T cell receptor (beta chain) was retrieved from a study of OX40 agonist ivuxolimab in advanced cancers. About the investigation overall: The costimulatory receptor OX40 (CD134) was targeted by ivuxolimab, a fully human IgG2 agonistic monoclonal antibody. Patients were allowed to have had prior anti-PD-1, anti-PD-L1 or anti-CTLA-4 therapy, and around 41% of the dose-escalation patients had previously received checkpoint inhibitors. Among the roughly 52 dose-escalation patients, approximately 20 had hepatocellular carcinoma, roughly 15 melanoma, 9 renal cell carcinoma and 9 head and neck cancer. Peripheral TCRbeta sequencing was intended to test whether TCR sequence diversity was altered and clonal T-cell expansion was caused by ivuxolimab. Intravenous ivuxolimab was administered to patients every 2 weeks at six dose levels: 0.01, 0.1, 0.3, 1.5, 3 and 10 mg/kg. The monotherapy dose-escalation portion (N = 52 patients) of the phase I ivuxolimab trial is reported in the paper. In the dose-escalation cohort, approximately 82% of patients were male, and the mean age was roughly 60 years with a range of roughly 23 to 79. Partial responses were achieved by three dose-escalation patients, of whom one had hepatocellular carcinoma and two had cutaneous melanoma.

In regard to this clone: Its cognate antigen has yet to be identified. No much larger clone is present one base from it, and per-base qualities are unavailable.

What the work shows at the level of the full study, not this receptor alone: After ivuxolimab, CD8+ T cells had more expanded clones than CD4+ T cells on average. Low levels of normalized T-cell clonal expansion were also seen in some patients who did not respond. In partial responders in the 0.1-3.0 mg/kg groups, normalized peripheral clonal expansion was found to be among the lowest, especially among CD8+ T cells. Which antigens the clonally expanded peripheral T cells were specific for was not determined. Clonal expansion of both CD4+ and CD8+ blood T cells was observed from baseline to week 6 at doses 0.1 to 3.0 mg/kg.

Patients with autoimmune disease history or receiving systemic immunosuppression were excluded from the trial. Peripheral blood for TCR sequencing was collected from all dose cohorts at baseline, on cycle 4 day 1, and on cycle 7 day 1. Samples came from an open-label, multicenter, first-in-human phase I dose-escalation trial of ivuxolimab. Adults with locally advanced or metastatic head and neck squamous cell, hepatocellular, melanoma or renal cell carcinoma were enrolled in the trial. CD4+ and CD8+ T cells were sorted separately from peripheral blood before TCR sequencing. For sequencing of the TCRbeta CDR3 region, genomic DNA was extracted from the sorted cells. The immunoSEQ Assay was used for sequencing of TCRbeta CDR3 regions. In TCRdb, the immuneACCESS table is reduced to in-frame sequences with V and J assigned. These tables do not hold every clone; where another copy was compared, an unresolved V gene accounts for under half, and the others remain unexplained. The sample table contains about 67,000 clones; only one count was recorded for roughly 84% of them. Approximately 2% of the sample is held by the ten biggest clonotypes.

Between the V and J ends, shortened by 0 bases and 15 bases respectively, the junction contains 12 bases. For CDR1 and CDR2, the germline V gene (reference sequence) lists GTSNPN and SVGIG. Including cysteine and phenylalanine, the CDR3 has 12 amino acids. The sequence is cut down to CDR3 DNA, 36 bases in frame from base 1. The V and J genes are TRBV30 and TRBJ1-6; the D segment could be TRBD1, given 5 matching bases. The clonotype originates from an adult with an advanced solid tumor such as melanoma, head and neck, liver or kidney cancer. The source material was CD4+ or CD8+ T cells sorted from blood, sampled in a trial of the OX40 agonist ivuxolimab. The base sequence is TGTGCCTGGAGTGTACTTGGAGGGGTCCTCCACTTT. It specifies CAWSVLGGVLHF.